The clone carrying this T cell receptor (beta chain) was picked up a small number of times. The antigen is unknown. Only in-frame clones appear in the TCRdb table, and some are missing; sequencing was by immunoSEQ multiplex PCR. The sample includes around 76,000 clones, roughly 85% seen only once; the top ten take over 0.7%. The source of the sample is a study of a mutant IDH1 vaccine in newly diagnosed glioma. Study at large: Eight vaccinations went to patients in weeks 1, 3, 5, 7, 11, 15, 19, 23. Treatment recipients were approximately 62% male and around 40% female, and their mean age was 40.4 years.

Sample time point: week 23, last vaccination. Each dose of the vaccine consisted of 300 ug of mutant IDH1 20-mer peptide, with topical imiquimod. Each astrocytoma in the donors was new, WHO grade 3 or 4, IDH1-mutant and ATRX-lost. Trimming removed 0 bases at V and 8 bases at J, with 10 bases between. The CDR3 is made up of 14 amino acids. Germline CDR1 is MGHRA and CDR2 is YSYEKL. Study conclusions and caveats: Changes in top peripheral clonotypes did not appear linked to pseudoprogression.

The chain recombines TRBV4-1 with TRBJ2-2; D remains ambiguous. The clonotype comes from a woman in her fifties or sixties with glioma. Source: PBMCs, taken from a glioma patient whose treatment included an IDH1 peptide vaccine. The CDR3 is CASSQDGWGGELFF. The CDR3 DNA reads as TGCGCCAGCAGCCAAGACGGCTGGGGAGGGGAGCTGTTTTTT.